What follows are 3 T cell receptor beta chains derived from one specimen sequenced in a study of T cell repertoires in cytomegalovirus infection. TCRdb fed the reads into MiXCR, producing one record per CDR3 protein. The sample records 650,000 to 850,000 distinct CDR3 sequences, just under 30% being singletons. These receptors' targets are unknown. Specimen: cultured CD8+ T cells from PBMCs, collected from culture after CMV antigen stimulation. These receptors were taken from a human donor in good health (CMV status not recorded). Some clones in this sample may be carry-over from other donors' samples.

The V gene is TRBV6-2 or TRBV6-3, the J gene TRBJ2-2; 10 bases are shared with TRBD2. J was trimmed by 1 base and V by 5 bases; bases with no gene match: 7. The CDR3 is 17 amino acids. The germline V gene has CDR1 MNHEY and CDR2 SVGEGT. The chain's CDR3 is CASSVASGGLNTGELFF. Here the CDR3 DNA reads TGTGCCAGCAGTGTCGCTAGCGGGGGCTTGAACACCGGGGAGCTGTTTTTT.

The V gene is TRBV27, the J gene TRBJ2-1, with D maybe TRBD1 (6 bases). Between the trimmed V and J ends, which lost 5 bases and 0 bases, there was a span of 14 bases. Germline CDR1 reads MNHEY; CDR2 reads SMNVEV (reference sequence). The CDR3 is 16 amino acids. CDR3 loop: CASSLAGVPSYNEQFF. For the CDR3, the DNA is TGTGCCAGCAGTCTCGCAGGGGTTCCCTCCTACAATGAGCAGTTCTTC.

The table lists this clonotype with a few counts. The chain uses TRBV7-6 and TRBJ1-1; unclear D gene. Germline CDR1 and CDR2: SGHVS and FNYEAQ. Trimming pared 3 bases from V and 3 bases from J, leaving 8 bases between. There are 13 residues in the CDR3. The CDR3 nucleotides read TGTGCCAGCAGCTTCAACGGATACACTGAAGCTTTCTTT. Residues: CASSFNGYTEAFF.